Each of the 18 T cell receptor beta chains below was sequenced from the same sample in a study of T-cell memory formation after mild COVID-19. TCRdb reanalysed the 5' RACE reads using MiXCR and keeps one entry per CDR3 protein. The repertoire holds roughly 400,000 distinct CDR3 sequences, with around 24% as singletons. Material: PBMCs or a T cell subset sorted from them (not recorded which). These receptors were collected from an adult woman who had mild COVID-19 (a few samples of this study predate the infection). Cell type and time point are not known.

This clonotype was picked up a small number of times. The chain joins TRBV12-3 or TRBV12-4 to TRBJ2-7; 10 nucleotides line up with TRBD1. Unmatched junction bases numbered 14, after V lost 7 bases and J lost 5 bases. There are 16 residues in the CDR3. The CDR3 region has the DNA TGTGCCAGCACCGGGCGTCTGACAGGGGGCTGGCACGAGCAGTACTTC. Protein sequence: CASTGRLTGGWHEQYF.

The chain joins TRBV7-3 to TRBJ2-1; the match to TRBD2 covers 12 bases. The CDR3 is 16 residues long. Looked up from germline, CDR1 is SGHTA and CDR2 is FQGTGA. V shed 6 bases and J 6 bases; nucleotides not matched to a gene: 9. In DNA form, the CDR3 reads TGTGCCAGCAGTTCTAGCGGGAGGGCCACTTTCAATGAGCAGTTCTTC. It codes for CASSSSGRATFNEQFF.

The sample holds a few counts of this clonotype. The CDR3 reads CASSLEFQGAAFTEAFF. The CDR3 DNA is TGTGCCAGCAGCTTGGAGTTTCAGGGGGCGGCGTTCACTGAAGCTTTCTTT. V and J are TRBV5-6 and TRBJ1-1; 8 bases are a match to TRBD1. Germline V lookup: CDR1 SGHDT, CDR2 YYEEEE. The length of the CDR3 is 17 residues. The ends lost 0 bases at V and 4 bases at J; junction bases unmatched: 11.

The chain uses TRBV5-5 and TRBJ2-1; 12 bases fit TRBD2. Germline V gene data show CDR1 as SGHKS and CDR2 as YYEKEE (reference sequence). The CDR3 runs to 17 residues. The J segment lost 2 bases and the V segment lost 4 bases, leaving 7 bases of the junction unmatched. CDR3 region: CASSLMTSGSPYNEQFF. The CDR3 nucleotides read TGTGCCAGCAGCCTAATGACTAGCGGGAGTCCCTACAATGAGCAGTTCTTC. Full variable domain (outside the CDR3, taken from reference TRBV5-5 and TRBJ2-1): DAGVTQSPTHLIKTRGQQVTLRCSPISGHKSVSWYQQVLGQGPQFIFQYYEKEERGRGNFPDRFSARQFPNYSSELNVNALLLGDSALYLCASSLMTSGSPYNEQFFGPGTRLTVL.

Only a few counts were recorded for this clonotype. The chain carries TRBV20-1 and TRBJ1-6; D might be TRBD1 (5 bases). In germline, CDR1 is DFQATT, CDR2 SNEGSKA (reference sequence). The CDR3 loop spans 14 amino acids. V was clipped by 7 bases and J by 5 bases, with 15 bases between them. For the CDR3, the DNA is TGCAGTGTCCCCGGTTGGGGGAATAATTCACCCCTCCACTTT. It translates to CSVPGWGNNSPLHF.

This clonotype appeared once. The chain employs TRBV5-6 and TRBJ2-2, with 8 bases identical to TRBD1. V shed 4 bases, J shed 0 bases, and the junction held 8 bases outside the gene matches. CDR3 length equals 17 residues. CDR1 SGHDT and CDR2 YYEEEE come from the germline V gene. The CDR3 bases are TGTGCCAGCAGCGCGGCATGGACAGGGCCGAACACCGGGGAGCTGTTTTTT. This gives the protein CASSAAWTGPNTGELFF.

The sample holds a few counts of this clonotype. The CDR3 DNA reads as TGCGCCAGCAGCCAACTTGTGACAGGGAACCTTGAGGCTTTCTTT. Its translation is CASSQLVTGNLEAFF. The V call is TRBV4-1, the J call TRBJ1-1; 7 positions match TRBD1. The ends lost 2 bases at V and 11 bases at J; junction bases unmatched: 14. The CDR3 has 15 amino acids. CDR1 MGHRA and CDR2 YSYEKL come from the germline V gene.

Only a few counts were recorded for this clonotype. The CDR3 spells CASSKKAGDGNEQFF. CDR3 nucleotide sequence: TGTGCCAGCAGCAAAAAAGCGGGAGACGGCAATGAGCAGTTCTTC. This rearrangement joins TRBV21-1 to TRBJ2-1; no DNA check was done on the table's D call, TRBD2. TRBV21-1 counts as a pseudogene. The CDR3 is 15 residues long.

On this clonotype: A much larger clone lies a single base off, so this may be a read error. This chain joins TRBV12-3 or TRBV12-4 and TRBJ2-1; D perhaps matches TRBD2 (6 bases). This CDR3 comprises 12 residues. Trimming removed 6 bases from V and 4 bases from J, with 7 bases in between. The CDR3 bases are TGTGCCAGCAGCCGGGAGTACAATGAGCAGTTCTTC. Translation: CASSREYNEQFF.

This clonotype was counted only a few times. The rearrangement uses TRBV5-6 and TRBJ1-1; D is unresolved. Trimming removed 1 base from V and 1 base from J, with 8 bases in between. CDR1 SGHDT and CDR2 YYEEEE come from the germline V gene. The CDR3 has 14 residues. This chain's CDR3 is CASSLLHPNTEAFF. In nucleotides, the CDR3 is TGTGCCAGCAGCTTGCTTCATCCGAACACTGAAGCTTTCTTT.

The gene calls are TRBV15 and TRBJ2-2; 10 bases fit TRBD1. The V segment lost 3 bases and the J segment 4 bases; nucleotides outside the gene matches: 5. This CDR3 has 16 residues. Per germline, CDR1 LNHNV and CDR2 YYDKDF (reference sequence). This CDR3 reads CATSSSGTGVTGELFF. The CDR3 DNA is TGTGCCACCAGCAGCTCCGGGACAGGGGTCACCGGGGAGCTGTTTTTT.

This chain joins TRBV19 and TRBJ2-7; possibly TRBD2 for D (5 bases). This CDR3 is built from 15 residues. The V gene's germline CDR1 is LNHDA and CDR2 SQIVND (reference sequence). The germline V and J ends were trimmed by 2 bases and 1 base, with 12 bases remaining between them. CDR3: CASSINGVVSYEQYF. The CDR3, as DNA: TGTGCCAGTAGTATAAACGGGGTGGTATCCTACGAGCAGTACTTC.

The gene calls are TRBV4-1 and TRBJ2-5; 13 positions agree with TRBD2. CDR3 length: 15 residues. Germline V gives CDR1 MGHRA, CDR2 YSYEKL. V lost 4 bases and J lost 5; bases outside the gene matches: 4. The CDR3 DNA reads as TGCGCCAGCAGCCCGCTGGGACTAGCGGGGGAGACCCAGTACTTC. This encodes CASSPLGLAGETQYF.

CDR3 DNA sequence: TGTGCCAGCAGCCCCGGCCCAGGAGCTAGCACAGATACGCAGTATTTT. Protein sequence: CASSPGPGASTDTQYF. The rearrangement links TRBV5-6 to TRBJ2-3; D is ambiguous. CDR3 size: 16 residues. Trimming cost V 4 bases and J 0 bases, with 15 bases left between them. The germline CDR1 and CDR2 sequences are SGHDT and YYEEEE.

The CDR3 region has the DNA TGTGCCACCAGTGATTCCCTCCCTAGCGGAGCCTACAATGAGCAGTTCTTC. It specifies CATSDSLPSGAYNEQFF. The V and J genes are TRBV24-1 and TRBJ2-1, with 7 bases lining up with TRBD2. Germline V CDR1 and CDR2: KGHDR, SFDVKD. V dropped 2 bases and J dropped 2; count of bases not matched to a gene: 8. This CDR3 is 17 amino acids long.

This chain links TRBV11-2 with TRBJ2-1; D might be TRBD2 (5 bases). Deletions cut 1 base from V and 2 bases from J, with 18 bases between. Per the germline V gene, CDR1 is SGHAT and CDR2 is FQNNGV. The CDR3 totals 18 residues. CDR3 nucleotide sequence: TGTGCCAGCAGCTTAGTACCTACCGGACTGACCGCCTACAATGAGCAGTTCTTC. It codes for CASSLVPTGLTAYNEQFF.

This clonotype was recorded at least ten times. The CDR3 region has the DNA TGTGCCTGGAAGGAGGGGGGGAAGGACACCGGGGAGCTGTTTTTT. Its translation: CAWKEGGKDTGELFF. The chain couples TRBV30 to TRBJ2-2; D might be TRBD2 (7 bases). This CDR3 is built from 15 residues. Germline V gene lookup returns CDR1 GTSNPN and CDR2 SVGIG (reference sequence). Trimming pared 4 bases from V and 3 bases from J, leaving 15 bases between.

This sequence joins TRBV29-1 and TRBJ1-2; D might be TRBD1 (5 bases). V shed 1 base and J shed 4 bases, with 22 bases lying between them. Germline lookup yields CDR1 SQVTM and CDR2 ANQGSEA. CDR3 length: 17 amino acids. DNA for the CDR3: TGCAGCGTTGAAGGACTGGTTAGGGGCGCGTTCCGCTATGGCTACACCTTC. Amino acids: CSVEGLVRGAFRYGYTF.